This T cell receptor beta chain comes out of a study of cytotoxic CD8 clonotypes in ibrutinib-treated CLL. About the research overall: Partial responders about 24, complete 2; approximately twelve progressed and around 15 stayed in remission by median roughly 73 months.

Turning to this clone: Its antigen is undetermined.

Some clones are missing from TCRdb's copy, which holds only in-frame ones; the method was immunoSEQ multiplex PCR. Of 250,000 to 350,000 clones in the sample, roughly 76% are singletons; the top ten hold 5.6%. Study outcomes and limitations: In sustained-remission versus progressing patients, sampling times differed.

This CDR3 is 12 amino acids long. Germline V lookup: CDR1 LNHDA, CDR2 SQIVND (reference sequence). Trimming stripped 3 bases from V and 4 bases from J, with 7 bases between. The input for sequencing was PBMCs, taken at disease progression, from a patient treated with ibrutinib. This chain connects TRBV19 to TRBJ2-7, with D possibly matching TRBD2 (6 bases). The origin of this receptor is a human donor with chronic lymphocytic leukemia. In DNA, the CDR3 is TGTGCCAGTAGTATTGCGGGGTACGAGCAGTACTTC. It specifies CASSIAGYEQYF.